Here is one T cell receptor (beta chain) with its context. The data belong to a study of T cell repertoires in ileal Crohn's disease. Sequencing used immunoSEQ multiplex PCR; TCRdb keeps in-frame clones, though not all of them. The sample consists of about 2,300 clones, roughly four fifths of them appearing once. The CDR3 spans 13 residues. The germline CDR1 and CDR2 sequences are SGDLS and YYNGEE. The germline V and J ends were trimmed by 0 bases and 7 bases, with 10 bases remaining between them. This receptor was identified in an adult with Crohn's disease. The chain links TRBV9 to TRBJ1-1; possible D gene TRBD1, 5 bases. Sequenced sample: ileal tissue. Here the CDR3 reads CASSVVRGVEAFF. The CDR3 DNA is TGTGCCAGCAGCGTAGTGCGGGGGGTTGAAGCTTTCTTT. The variable domain in full, with the rest retrieved from reference TRBV9 and TRBJ1-1, is DSGVTQTPKHLITATGQRVTLRCSPRSGDLSVYWYQQSLDQGLQFLIQYYNGEERAKGNILERFSAQQFPDLHSELNLSSLELGDSALYFCASSVVRGVEAFFGQGTRLTVV.